A selection of T cell receptor beta chains follows, all from one sample in a study of T-cell reconstitution after alpha-beta-depleted transplantation in children. Via MiXCR, TCRdb re-called the PCR reads, giving one row per CDR3 protein. The data contain about 200,000 distinct CDR3 sequences, 5% to 6.5% of them singletons. The sample here was PBMCs, taken before TCRalphabeta/CD19-depleted stem cell transplant. These receptors were collected from a girl less than two years old with combined immunodeficiency, due to receive a stem cell transplant. The CDR3 runs from the conserved cysteine through the conserved F or W.

v_gene: TRBV29-1; j_gene: TRBJ1-2; CDR3aa: CSVDSAGRYGYTF
v_gene: TRBV28; j_gene: TRBJ2-7; CDR3aa: CASSFSGLLSYEQYF
v_gene: TRBV27; j_gene: TRBJ2-7; CDR3aa: CASSLGQVLYEQYF
v_gene: TRBV20-1; j_gene: TRBJ2-2; CDR3aa: CSARALRTGELFF
v_gene: TRBV10-3; j_gene: TRBJ1-1; CDR3aa: CAISGVEGYTEAFF
v_gene: TRBV3-1; j_gene: TRBJ2-5; CDR3aa: CASTSTGYETQYF
v_gene: TRBV18; j_gene: TRBJ1-1; CDR3aa: CASSPGASEAFF
v_gene: TRBV4-1; j_gene: TRBJ2-2; CDR3aa: CASSQWASGGTTGELFF
v_gene: TRBV25-1; j_gene: TRBJ2-7; CDR3aa: CASSEQGAHEQYF
v_gene: TRBV10-3; j_gene: TRBJ2-5; CDR3aa: CAMKAGESETQYF
v_gene: TRBV29-1; j_gene: TRBJ2-4; CDR3aa: CSVEIRGGQYF
v_gene: TRBV5-1; j_gene: TRBJ2-1; CDR3aa: CASSPGVLAGGYRADEQFF
v_gene: TRBV4-1; j_gene: TRBJ2-7; CDR3aa: CASSQSALGLAGAYEQYF
v_gene: TRBV2; j_gene: TRBJ1-1; CDR3aa: CASSGATGAPEAFF
v_gene: TRBV5-1; j_gene: TRBJ2-3; CDR3aa: CASSLGLATDTDTQYF
v_gene: TRBV4-1; j_gene: TRBJ2-1; CDR3aa: CASSPISGNSYNEQFF
v_gene: TRBV20-1; j_gene: TRBJ2-5; CDR3aa: CSASQGRETQYF
v_gene: TRBV7-6; j_gene: TRBJ1-1; CDR3aa: CASSDPQGKNTEAFF
v_gene: TRBV5-1; j_gene: TRBJ2-1; CDR3aa: CASSLGPSGRLSGGEQFF
v_gene: TRBV7-9; j_gene: TRBJ2-7; CDR3aa: CASSPPLAGTYEQYF
v_gene: TRBV2; j_gene: TRBJ2-3; CDR3aa: CASRIRTGPDTQYF
v_gene: TRBV7-9; j_gene: TRBJ1-1; CDR3aa: CASSLVQGGTEAFF
v_gene: TRBV20-1; j_gene: TRBJ2-1; CDR3aa: CSAIPAYNEQFF
v_gene: TRBV5-4; j_gene: TRBJ2-7; CDR3aa: CASSLGPADYEQYF
v_gene: TRBV6-5; j_gene: TRBJ2-1; CDR3aa: CASSWSGRGNEQFF
v_gene: TRBV7-2; j_gene: TRBJ1-5; CDR3aa: CASSLGDRRFSNQPQHF
v_gene: TRBV4-3; j_gene: TRBJ1-1; CDR3aa: CASSQVKGGTEAFF
v_gene: TRBV28; j_gene: TRBJ1-6; CDR3aa: CASLPLTSGALHF
v_gene: TRBV7-8; j_gene: TRBJ2-1; CDR3aa: CASSLALILVEGMSSYNEQFF
v_gene: TRBV7-2; j_gene: TRBJ1-5; CDR3aa: CASSLTKNQPQHF
v_gene: TRBV2; j_gene: TRBJ2-1; CDR3aa: CASSFTHNEQFF
v_gene: TRBV7-2; j_gene: TRBJ2-1; CDR3aa: CASSPGLAGVYNEQFF
v_gene: TRBV29-1; j_gene: TRBJ2-1; CDR3aa: CSVGPTGYTYNEQFF
v_gene: TRBV29-1; j_gene: TRBJ2-5; CDR3aa: CSVDGGAKETQYF
v_gene: TRBV20-1; j_gene: TRBJ2-7; CDR3aa: CCASVPPTGVRAYEQYF
v_gene: TRBV4-2; j_gene: TRBJ1-1; CDR3aa: CASSQVRPGRAFF
v_gene: TRBV20-1; j_gene: TRBJ2-2; CDR3aa: CSARASGLTGELFF
v_gene: TRBV5-1; j_gene: TRBJ1-2; CDR3aa: CASSDGGYGYTF
v_gene: TRBV28; j_gene: TRBJ2-7; CDR3aa: CASSVLLRTYEQYF
v_gene: TRBV28; j_gene: TRBJ2-7; CDR3aa: CASFGLAAYEQYF
v_gene: TRBV18; j_gene: TRBJ2-7; CDR3aa: CASSFSGTGGYEQYF
v_gene: TRBV6-1; j_gene: TRBJ2-3; CDR3aa: CASNNHRATDTQYF
v_gene: TRBV7-9; j_gene: TRBJ2-7; CDR3aa: CASSPRPGQGKAEQYF
v_gene: TRBV20-1; j_gene: TRBJ2-5; CDR3aa: CSGSEAIGETQYF
v_gene: TRBV20-1; j_gene: TRBJ2-3; CDR3aa: CSAELANFRTDTQYF
v_gene: TRBV19; j_gene: TRBJ2-4; CDR3aa: CASSIKQGATSTYKNIQHF
v_gene: TRBV12-3/TRBV12-4; j_gene: TRBJ2-3; CDR3aa: CASSGSTDTQYF
v_gene: TRBV4-3; j_gene: TRBJ2-3; CDR3aa: CASSQRVRVRDTQYF
v_gene: TRBV25-1; j_gene: TRBJ2-7; CDR3aa: CASSWTDSSYEQYF
v_gene: TRBV6-5; j_gene: TRBJ2-7; CDR3aa: CASKRGASGGIPSYEQYF
v_gene: TRBV3-1; j_gene: TRBJ2-1; CDR3aa: CASCQDHSSGGLNEQFF
v_gene: TRBV18; j_gene: TRBJ2-7; CDR3aa: CASSPDPEWRGGTYEQYF
v_gene: TRBV12-3/TRBV12-4; j_gene: TRBJ2-1; CDR3aa: CASSGSVEQFF
v_gene: TRBV2; j_gene: TRBJ2-1; CDR3aa: CASRRLAASSYNEQFF
v_gene: TRBV7-9; j_gene: TRBJ2-1; CDR3aa: CASSLGQVLWDEQFF
v_gene: TRBV4-1; j_gene: TRBJ2-3; CDR3aa: CASSLGQGTDTQYF
v_gene: TRBV4-1; j_gene: TRBJ1-5; CDR3aa: CASSQVPGANQPQHF
v_gene: TRBV7-2; j_gene: TRBJ2-1; CDR3aa: CASSLAGTSGGKIEQFF
v_gene: TRBV15; j_gene: TRBJ1-6; CDR3aa: CATSRAGSPLHF
v_gene: TRBV7-2; j_gene: TRBJ2-1; CDR3aa: CASSLGGQEQFF